These 30 T cell receptor beta chains came from one sample sequenced in a study of T cell responses to AZD1222 COVID-19 vaccine. Produced via immunoSEQ multiplex PCR; TCRdb's table is partial and in-frame only. Of fewer than 110,000 clones listed, around 84% are singletons. The sample here was peripheral blood, taken on day 0 of AZD1222 vaccination. These receptors originate from an adult in good health.

The rearrangement links TRBV27 to TRBJ1-2; D is uncertain. Trimming stripped 5 bases from V and 8 bases from J, with 12 bases between. Germline-derived CDR1 and CDR2 are MNHEY and SMNVEV (reference sequence). This CDR3 is built from 12 residues. The CDR3 protein is CASSQGRDGYTF. In DNA, the CDR3 is TGTGCCAGCAGTCAAGGACGTGACGGCTACACCTTC.

This chain connects TRBV28 to TRBJ2-7; D unclear. Germline V gene lookup returns CDR1 MDHEN and CDR2 SYDVKM. V lost 9 bases and J 0 bases, leaving 12 bases between the germline ends. The CDR3 is made up of 13 amino acids. The CDR3 nucleotides are TGTGCCAGTACACCGTACAACTCCTACGAGCAGTACTTC. Translation: CASTPYNSYEQYF.

The rearrangement links TRBV5-6 to TRBJ2-7; D might be TRBD1 or TRBD2, each matching 5 bases. The CDR3 length is 14 residues. The germline V gene has CDR1 SGHDT and CDR2 YYEEEE. Trimming pared 0 bases from V and 3 bases from J, leaving 10 bases between. In DNA form, the CDR3 reads TGTGCCAGCAGCTTGGTCAGGGACCACTACGAGCAGTACTTC. It is translated as CASSLVRDHYEQYF.

The chain is built from TRBV18 and TRBJ1-2; D possibly corresponds to TRBD1 (6 bases). The V gene's germline CDR1 is KGHSH and CDR2 LQKENI. The CDR3 loop spans 13 amino acids. Trimming took 6 bases from V and 8 from J, leaving 16 bases between them. CDR3 sequence: CASSPGTSRGYTF. CDR3 DNA: TGTGCCAGCTCCCCGGGGACATCTAGGGGCTACACCTTC.

This rearrangement joins TRBV3-1 (or the pseudogene TRBV3-2) to TRBJ2-3, with 13 bases matching TRBD2. Germline trimming cut 4 bases from V and 5 bases from J; bases unmatched to any gene: 6. The CDR3 totals 16 residues. Germline V gene lookup returns CDR1 LGHDT and CDR2 YNNKEL (reference sequence). CDR3: CASSPLAGGPKDTQYF. As DNA, the CDR3 is TGTGCCAGCAGCCCACTAGCGGGAGGGCCGAAAGATACGCAGTATTTT.

The chain carries TRBV3-1 (or the pseudogene TRBV3-2) and TRBJ1-2; TRBD1 aligns across 9 bases. This CDR3 spans 15 amino acids. V trimming: 4 bases; J trimming: 4 bases; junction bases outside the gene matches: 7. The germline V gene has CDR1 LGHDT and CDR2 YNNKEL (reference sequence). The CDR3 DNA reads TGTGCCAGCAGCCGATCGGGACAGGGAAGCTATGGCTACACCTTC. Its protein is CASSRSGQGSYGYTF.

The rearrangement links TRBV28 to TRBJ1-5, with D tentatively TRBD1 (5 bases). With 1 base removed from V and 3 bases from J, the gap between germline ends came to 13 bases. CDR1 and CDR2 from the germline V gene are MDHEN and SYDVKM. The CDR3 contains 16 residues. The CDR3 nucleotides read TGTGCCAGCAGTTTATTTGGGGGATCTAACAATCAGCCCCAGCATTTT. Translated, it gives CASSLFGGSNNQPQHF. The full variable domain, rest sourced from reference TRBV28 and TRBJ1-5, is DVKVTQSSRYLVKRTGEKVFLECVQDMDHENMFWYRQDPGLGLRLIYFSYDVKMKEKGDIPEGYSVSREKKERFSLILESASTNQTSMYLCASSLFGGSNNQPQHFGDGTRLSIL.

The V and J genes are TRBV2 and TRBJ1-3; D not resolved. Germline V gene data show CDR1 as SNHLY and CDR2 as FYNNEI. V dropped 6 bases and J dropped 8 bases, with 11 bases sitting between them. The CDR3 spans 12 residues. The CDR3: CASRTVRDTIYF. CDR3 nucleotides: TGTGCCAGCAGGACCGTTCGCGACACCATATATTTT.

Only a few counts were recorded for this clone. The CDR3 spells CAWSKRRTNYGYTF. The CDR3 nucleotides read TGTGCCTGGTCGAAACGACGGACTAACTATGGCTACACCTTC. The chain combines TRBV30 with TRBJ1-2; D gene unclear. The CDR3 loop spans 14 amino acids. V was cut by 5 bases and J by 0 bases, with 13 bases left in between. Germline V gene lookup returns CDR1 GTSNPN and CDR2 SVGIG (reference sequence).

The CDR3 reads CASSLLSYEQYF. The CDR3 DNA is TGTGCCAGCAGTTTGTTGTCCTACGAGCAGTACTTC. This chain joins TRBV28 and TRBJ2-7; D is uncertain. The CDR3 sequence is 12 residues long. V lost 3 bases and J 1 base, leaving 4 bases between the germline ends. Per the germline V gene, CDR1 is MDHEN and CDR2 is SYDVKM.

This clone was seen a few times. The genes are TRBV6-1 and TRBJ1-1; D is undetermined. V lost 3 bases and J 1 base, leaving 15 bases between the germline ends. Germline CDR1 reads MNHNS; CDR2 reads SASEGT. The CDR3 consists of 16 residues. The CDR3 DNA reads TGTGCCAGCAGTGACTGGACCCCCAGAGGGAACACTGAAGCTTTCTTT. It translates to CASSDWTPRGNTEAFF.

The genes are TRBV9 and TRBJ2-3, with D possibly being TRBD1 or TRBD2 (5 bases each). Trimming cost V 5 bases and J 2 bases, with 15 bases left between them. Germline V gives CDR1 SGDLS, CDR2 YYNGEE. This CDR3 has 15 residues. CDR3 bases: TGTGCCAGCAGAGACCCGGGACCAAACACAGATACGCAGTATTTT. Protein sequence: CASRDPGPNTDTQYF.

The J gene is TRBJ2-1, the V gene TRBV5-1; 9 bases agree with TRBD2. Germline CDR1 SGHRS, CDR2 YFSETQ. Trimming cost V 6 bases and J 8 bases; bases outside gene matches: 9. The CDR3 spans 14 residues. The CDR3 DNA follows: TGCGCCAGCAAAATAGCGGGAGTAGGATATGAGCAGTTCTTC. As protein: CASKIAGVGYEQFF.

The CDR3 sequence is CAWSVPRGWGRSYEQYF. DNA for the CDR3: TGTGCCTGGAGTGTACCAAGAGGGTGGGGCCGATCCTACGAGCAGTACTTC. The rearrangement uses TRBV30 and TRBJ2-7; the D gene could be TRBD1 or TRBD2 (5 bases each). CDR3 length: 17 amino acids. V gave up 0 bases and J gave up 1 base, with 19 bases separating them. Germline lookup yields CDR1 GTSNPN and CDR2 SVGIG (reference sequence).

The chain recombines TRBV5-6 with TRBJ2-2, with D perhaps TRBD2 (5 bases). Trimming shortened V by 1 base and J by 6 bases, and 13 bases separated the two germline ends. The CDR3 is 15 residues long. Germline values: CDR1 SGHDT, CDR2 YYEEEE. The DNA for the CDR3 is TGTGCCAGCAGCTTGTACGGGGTTAGGGCCGGGGAGCTGTTTTTT. As protein: CASSLYGVRAGELFF.

This chain connects TRBV7-2 to TRBJ1-6; D is uncertain. CDR1 SGHTA and CDR2 FQGNSA come from the germline V gene. This CDR3 is 14 amino acids long. V lost 2 bases, J lost 7 bases, and 9 bases lay in between. CDR3 residues: CASSLKGRNSPLHF. The CDR3 DNA sequence: TGTGCCAGCAGCTTAAAAGGGAGGAATTCACCCCTCCACTTT.

V usage is TRBV10-3 and J usage is TRBJ2-1, with 8 bases that match TRBD2. The CDR3 sequence is 15 residues long. V was pared by 8 bases and J by 8 bases, with 14 bases of the junction left unmatched. The germline gives CDR1 ENHRY, CDR2 SYGVKD. CDR3 residues: CAIPRRAGGGHEQFF. In nucleotides, the CDR3 is TGTGCCATCCCCCGACGGGCGGGAGGTGGACATGAGCAGTTCTTC.

The V gene is TRBV19, the J gene TRBJ1-6; D not certain. This CDR3 is 13 amino acids long. Germline V gene lookup returns CDR1 LNHDA and CDR2 SQIVND (reference sequence). V dropped 5 bases and J dropped 8 bases, with 10 bases sitting between them. In nucleotides, the CDR3 is TGTGCCAGTAGTCCTCAGGTTGATTCACCCCTCCACTTT. Its translation: CASSPQVDSPLHF. The complete variable domain, with remaining parts taken from reference TRBV19 and TRBJ1-6, reads DGGITQSPKYLFRKEGQNVTLSCEQNLNHDAMYWYRQDPGQGLRLIYYSQIVNDFQKGDIAEGYSVSREKKESFPLTVTSAQKNPTAFYLCASSPQVDSPLHFGNGTRLTVT.

The J gene is TRBJ1-5, the V gene TRBV19; tentative D call: TRBD1 (5 bases). Germline CDR1 reads LNHDA; CDR2 reads SQIVND (reference sequence). The CDR3 runs 15 residues. The V and J ends lost 8 bases and 1 base respectively, with 15 bases between them. Here the CDR3 reads CASGYFQGSNQPQHF. CDR3 bases: TGTGCCAGTGGTTATTTTCAGGGAAGCAATCAGCCCCAGCATTTT.

The rearrangement uses TRBV14 and TRBJ2-7, with D possibly being TRBD1 or TRBD2 (5 bases each). The CDR3 length is 15 residues. Germline V gene lookup returns CDR1 SGHDN and CDR2 FVKESK. The V gene lost 1 base and the J gene lost 2 bases, with 12 bases spanning the gap. CDR3 bases: TGTGCCAGCAGCCAAGGACCCGGGGCCGCCTACGAGCAGTACTTC. This gives the protein CASSQGPGAAYEQYF.

The V and J genes are TRBV19 and TRBJ2-7; the D is unclear. The V and J ends lost 1 base and 4 bases respectively, with 11 bases between them. The germline V gene has CDR1 LNHDA and CDR2 SQIVND (reference sequence). The CDR3 extends over 14 amino acids. The CDR3 here is CASSIGVSRYEQYF. The CDR3 DNA is TGTGCCAGTAGTATAGGAGTTAGCCGGTACGAGCAGTACTTC.

This chain joins TRBV7-8 and TRBJ1-3, with D unclear. CDR3 length: 17 residues. The germline V and J ends were trimmed by 5 bases and 0 bases, with 17 bases remaining between them. Germline CDR1 and CDR2: SGHVS and FQNEAQ. CDR3 loop: CASSPTVVQSSGNTIYF. CDR3 nucleotides: TGTGCCAGCAGCCCCACGGTGGTTCAGAGCTCTGGAAACACCATATATTTT.

This clone was observed once. The chain joins TRBV6-2 or TRBV6-3 to TRBJ1-2; D gene uncertain. This CDR3 comprises 16 residues. Germline CDR1 reads MNHEY; CDR2 reads SVGEGT. V lost 2 bases to trimming and J lost 5 bases, with 18 bases between them. The CDR3 region has the DNA TGTGCCAGCAGTTACAGCCGAAGGACGGTGGAATATGGCTACACCTTC. Translated: CASSYSRRTVEYGYTF.

V gene TRBV28 combines with J gene TRBJ2-7; TRBD1 is a possible D gene (6 bases). The V gene's germline CDR1 is MDHEN and CDR2 SYDVKM. Trimming pared 8 bases from V and 2 bases from J, leaving 16 bases between. This CDR3 comprises 14 residues. CDR3 nucleotide sequence: TGTGCCAGCTCAGCCCCGACAGGCCCCTACGAGCAGTACTTC. Its protein is CASSAPTGPYEQYF. The full variable domain, its missing parts supplied by reference TRBV28 and TRBJ2-7, is DVKVTQSSRYLVKRTGEKVFLECVQDMDHENMFWYRQDPGLGLRLIYFSYDVKMKEKGDIPEGYSVSREKKERFSLILESASTNQTSMYLCASSAPTGPYEQYFGPGTRLTVT.

J is TRBJ1-4 and V is TRBV27; 8 positions agree with TRBD1. In germline, CDR1 is MNHEY, CDR2 SMNVEV (reference sequence). The CDR3 covers 15 residues. J lost 6 bases, V lost 6 bases, and 9 bases had no gene match. The CDR3 is CASSSDDRGDEKLFF. CDR3 in DNA: TGTGCCAGCAGCTCCGACGACAGGGGAGATGAAAAACTGTTTTTT.

This clone came up a few times. This sequence joins TRBV6-5 and TRBJ1-2; tentatively, D is TRBD1 (5 bases). The V end lost 4 bases, the J end lost 4 bases, and 13 bases lay between the germline ends. Germline CDR1 and CDR2: MNHEY and SVGAGI. The CDR3 sequence is 14 residues long. This chain's CDR3 is CASSSLGEFYGYTF. The CDR3 DNA follows: TGTGCCAGCAGTTCCCTAGGGGAGTTCTATGGCTACACCTTC.

The chain is built from TRBV4-1 and TRBJ2-7; D is perhaps TRBD2 (6 bases). Trimming left V 3 bases short and J 4 bases short, with 13 bases between. Germline values: CDR1 MGHRA, CDR2 YSYEKL. The CDR3 is made up of 14 amino acids. Here the CDR3 reads CASSQRDWTYEQYF. For the CDR3, the DNA is TGCGCCAGCAGCCAGAGGGACTGGACTTACGAGCAGTACTTC.

The CDR3: CASSPTDGRGEQYF. In DNA form, the CDR3 reads TGTGCCAGCAGCCCTACCGACGGGAGGGGGGAGCAGTACTTC. V gene TRBV11-1 combines with J gene TRBJ2-7, with 8 bases matching TRBD2. J lost 7 bases, V lost 5 bases, and 10 bases had no gene match. Germline V gene lookup returns CDR1 SGHAT and CDR2 FQDESV (reference sequence). The length of the CDR3 is 14 residues.

The V call is TRBV3-1 (or the pseudogene TRBV3-2), the J call TRBJ2-7, with TRBD2 matching 12 bases. The CDR3 sequence is 17 residues long. Germline V gene data show CDR1 as LGHDT and CDR2 as YNNKEL (reference sequence). Unmatched junction bases numbered 9, after V lost 3 bases and J lost 3 bases. DNA for the CDR3: TGTGCCAGCAGCCATCATATCGGACTAGCGGGATACTACGAGCAGTACTTC. This encodes CASSHHIGLAGYYEQYF.

V usage is TRBV6-2 or TRBV6-3 and J usage is TRBJ2-1; TRBD1 or TRBD2 may be the D gene (5 bases each). Looked up from germline, CDR1 is MNHEY and CDR2 is SVGEGT. The CDR3 totals 17 residues. V lost 2 bases to trimming and J lost 0 bases, with 14 bases between them. The CDR3 sequence: CASSYTQRGNSYNEQFF. Here the CDR3 DNA reads TGTGCCAGCAGTTACACCCAGAGGGGCAACTCCTACAATGAGCAGTTCTTC.